This is a list of T cell receptor beta chains from one sample in a study of regulatory T cells in long-lasting Graves disease. TCRdb redid the calling of the multiplex PCR reads with MiXCR, one entry per CDR3 protein. The sample holds hundreds of thousands of distinct CDR3 sequences; about 16% are singletons and the top ten take just under 25%. The same data also contributed to another study, on T cells in Graves' hyperthyroidism and ophthalmopathy.

The sequencing used peripheral blood mononuclear cells (PBMCs), collected at new diagnosis, from a patient treated with antithyroid drugs. The receptors shown here come from a woman aged 35-65 years with Graves disease. The CDR3 runs from the conserved cysteine through the conserved F or W. The D gene is left open where the match is weak. Some rows have no size entry. The others give once, few or many, or a class for an expanded clone.

V,D,J,size,DNA,CDR3
TRBV5-1,-,TRBJ2-3,-,TGCGCCAGCAGCTTACGACTTATCCGCGATACGCAGTATTTT,CASSLRLIRDTQYF
TRBV20-1,TRBD1,TRBJ1-5,many,TGCAGTGCTGTAGACAGGGGCCCTATCAATCAGCCCCAGCATTTT,CSAVDRGPINQPQHF
TRBV6-1,TRBD2,TRBJ2-7,many,TGTGCCAGCAGTCCCCCGGGACTAGCGGGGGGTCTGAGCTCCTACGAGCAGTACTTC,CASSPPGLAGGLSSYEQYF
TRBV7-2,TRBD1,TRBJ1-2,many,TGTGCCAGCAGTTCAAGGGGGACAGATAACTATGGCTACACCTTC,CASSSRGTDNYGYTF
TRBV28,-,TRBJ1-1,many,TGTGCCAGCAGTTTACCAGGGGTAATGAACACTGAAGCTTTCTTT,CASSLPGVMNTEAFF
TRBV11-2,-,TRBJ1-2,many,TGTGCCAGCAGGGGAAGGACCCCAGCGGGGCCTGGCTATGGCTACACCTTC,CASRGRTPAGPGYGYTF
TRBV15,-,TRBJ1-5,-,TGTGCCACCAGCAGAGAGAGCCCTAGCAATCAGCCCCAGCATTTT,CATSRESPSNQPQHF
TRBV5-1,-,TRBJ1-5,-,TGCGCCAGCAGCTTGACCCCGGGGCCTAATCAGCCCCAGCATTTT,CASSLTPGPNQPQHF
TRBV9,-,TRBJ2-5,few,TGTGCCAGCAGCTTAGCAGGAGGGGCGAAAGAGACCCAGTACTTC,CASSLAGGAKETQYF
TRBV12-3/TRBV12-4,-,TRBJ1-1,many,TGTGCCAGCAGTTGGCGGGGCATGAACACTGAAGCTTTCTTT,CASSWRGMNTEAFF
TRBV6-5,-,TRBJ1-2,once,TGTGCCAGCAGTTACTCGAGGGGGACGGGCTACACCTTC,CASSYSRGTGYTF
TRBV25-1,-,TRBJ1-2,-,TGTGCCAGCAGTTATAACTATGGCTACACCTTC,CASSYNYGYTF
TRBV28,-,TRBJ2-5,many,TGTGCCAGCAGTTGGGCGGGGGACAAGACCCAGTACTTC,CASSWAGDKTQYF
TRBV28,TRBD1,TRBJ2-7,many,TGTGCCAGCAGCCCCGACAGGGGGATCGACGAGCAGTACTTC,CASSPDRGIDEQYF
TRBV3-1,-,TRBJ1-6,-,TGTGTCGGCGGTGGGGTGGACTCACCCCTCCACTTT,CVGGGVDSPLHF
TRBV5-4,-,TRBJ2-2,-,TGTGCCAGCAGCTTGGAGAACGGGTTCTACGACACCGGGGAGCTGTTTTTT,CASSLENGFYDTGELFF
TRBV9,TRBD1,TRBJ1-1,many,TGTGCCAGCAGCGTTAGGACAGGGACTGAAGCTTTCTTT,CASSVRTGTEAFF